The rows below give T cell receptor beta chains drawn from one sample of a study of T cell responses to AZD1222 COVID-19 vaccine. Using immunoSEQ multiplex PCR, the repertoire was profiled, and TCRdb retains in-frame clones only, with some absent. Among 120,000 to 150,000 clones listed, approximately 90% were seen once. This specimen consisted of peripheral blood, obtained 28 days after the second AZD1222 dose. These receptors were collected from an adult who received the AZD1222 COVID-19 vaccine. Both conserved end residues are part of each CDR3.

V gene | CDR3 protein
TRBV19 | CASNIVTGTRNEQFF
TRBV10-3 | CAISESLGETQYF
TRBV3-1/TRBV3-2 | CASGARRDQETQYF
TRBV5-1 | CASSGSGQGNGYTF
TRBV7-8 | CASRLDGTKNIQYF
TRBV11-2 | CASSLTSSADSYEQYF
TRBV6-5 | CAGQQGVLGETQYF
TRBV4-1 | CASSQDIGAKRAEQFF
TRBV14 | CASSHLAGGLDEQFF
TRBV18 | CASSPGRPSLYEQYF